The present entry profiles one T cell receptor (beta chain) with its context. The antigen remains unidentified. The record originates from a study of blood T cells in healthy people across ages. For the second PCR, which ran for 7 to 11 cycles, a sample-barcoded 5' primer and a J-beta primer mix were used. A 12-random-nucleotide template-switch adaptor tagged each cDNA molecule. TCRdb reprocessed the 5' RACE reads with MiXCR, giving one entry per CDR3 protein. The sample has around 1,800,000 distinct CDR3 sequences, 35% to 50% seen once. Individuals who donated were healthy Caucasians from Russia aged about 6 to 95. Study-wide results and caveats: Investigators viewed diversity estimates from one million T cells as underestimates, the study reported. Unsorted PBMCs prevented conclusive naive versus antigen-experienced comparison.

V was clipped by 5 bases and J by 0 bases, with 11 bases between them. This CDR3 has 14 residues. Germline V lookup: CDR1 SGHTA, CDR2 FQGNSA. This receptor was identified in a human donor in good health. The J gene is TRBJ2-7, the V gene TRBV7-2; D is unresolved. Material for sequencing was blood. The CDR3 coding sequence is TGTGCCAGCAGCCAAGGACGCCTCTCCTACGAGCAGTACTTC. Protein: CASSQGRLSYEQYF.